This T cell receptor beta chain emerged from a study of T cell repertoires in ileal Crohn's disease. Germline values: CDR1 MGHDK, CDR2 SYGVNS. Trimming shortened V by 6 bases and J by 1 base, and 12 bases separated the two germline ends. This CDR3 region has 14 residues. Repertoires were generated with immunoSEQ multiplex PCR, while TCRdb's copy carries only in-frame clones and drops some. The sample has about 62,000 clones; 85% to 90% are singletons. The time point here: neoterminal ileum biopsy at postoperative endoscopy, about 6 months after surgery. The source is an adult with Crohn's disease. Sequenced input: ileal tissue. The chain couples TRBV25-1 to TRBJ1-1; no clear D. CDR3 coding DNA: TGTGCCAGCAGCCTACCCGGGTCGAACACTGAAGCTTTCTTT. Its protein is CASSLPGSNTEAFF.